The rows below give T cell receptor beta chains drawn from one sample of a study of CD8 T cells in ankylosing spondylitis. A single record per CDR3 protein comes from TCRdb applying MiXCR to the 5' RACE reads. The sample lists 250,000 to 300,000 distinct CDR3 sequences, about 18% occurring once. The sample was blood, either unsorted or a sorted T cell fraction (not recorded which). The receptors stem from a male donor with ankylosing spondylitis or in good health (not recorded which). CDR3s include the opening cysteine and the closing phenylalanine or tryptophan. A D gene is named only where the DNA matches it firmly. Rows give clone size only sometimes, using once, few, many, or a class for an expanded clone.

J gene | V gene | D gene | clone size | CDR3 DNA | CDR3 protein
TRBJ2-3 | TRBV12-3/TRBV12-4 | NA | NA | TGTGCCGACAGCCATGGGGTTCGCGATACGCAGTATTTT | CADSHGVRDTQYF
TRBJ2-1 | TRBV4-2 | TRBD2 | few | TGTGCCAGCAGCCAACCCGGACTAGCGGGAGGAAGTCGGGACAATGAGCAGTTCTTC | CASSQPGLAGGSRDNEQFF
TRBJ2-7 | TRBV4-3 | TRBD2 | few | TGCGCCAGCAGCCAAGAGTATCTGGCGGGAGCCTACGAGCAGTACTTC | CASSQEYLAGAYEQYF
TRBJ2-5 | TRBV27 | TRBD2 | few | TGTGCCAGCGGAACTAGCGGAGGAGGTGGCGAGACCCAGTACTTC | CASGTSGGGGETQYF
TRBJ2-2 | TRBV7-3 | TRBD2 | NA | TGTGCCAGCAGCTTATGGGGACTAGCGGGGGGGAACACCGGGGAGCTGTTTTTT | CASSLWGLAGGNTGELFF
TRBJ2-1 | TRBV4-1 | NA | few | TGCGCCAGCAGCCAAGGGGGTCGGGGTGAGCAGTTCTTC | CASSQGGRGEQFF
TRBJ2-2 | TRBV4-3 | TRBD1 | NA | TGCGCCAGCAGCCAAGACAGGGGGCAGGTCACCGGGGAGCTGTTTTTT | CASSQDRGQVTGELFF
TRBJ1-1 | TRBV27 | NA | few | TGTGCCAGCAGTCCCGGGCCGAACACTGAAGCTTTCTTT | CASSPGPNTEAFF
TRBJ2-5 | TRBV5-1 | NA | NA | TGCGCCAGCAGCCCACCCGGGGGCTATGAGACCCAGTACTTC | CASSPPGGYETQYF
TRBJ2-3 | TRBV3-1 | TRBD2 | NA | TGTGCCAGCAGCCAAGCCTCCGGGGGGACAGATACGCAGTATTTT | CASSQASGGTDTQYF
TRBJ1-1 | TRBV14 | NA | NA | TGTGCCAGCAGCCAAGATGAGGGTTTGAACACTGAAGCTTTCTTT | CASSQDEGLNTEAFF
TRBJ1-5 | TRBV27 | NA | NA | TGTGCCAGCAGTATCGACATCGGGCCCAATCAGCCCCAGCATTTT | CASSIDIGPNQPQHF
TRBJ2-7 | TRBV6-6 | NA | few | TGTGCCAGCGAAGGGAGCTCCTACGAGCAGTACTTC | CASEGSSYEQYF
TRBJ2-1 | TRBV12-3/TRBV12-4 | NA | few | TGTGCCAGCAGTTTAGACTACAACAATGAGCAGTTCTTC | CASSLDYNNEQFF
TRBJ2-5 | TRBV4-1 | NA | NA | TGCGCCAGCAGCTCACACGCTCAGGAACAAGAGACCCAGTACTTC | CASSSHAQEQETQYF
TRBJ2-1 | TRBV4-1 | NA | few | TGCGCCAGCAGACAAACAGGGAGCTCCTACAATGAGCAGTTCTTC | CASRQTGSSYNEQFF
TRBJ2-7 | TRBV4-1 | NA | NA | TGCGCCAGCAGCCAATTGGACGCCTCCTCCTACGAGCAGTACTTC | CASSQLDASSYEQYF
TRBJ2-5 | TRBV27 | TRBD1 | few | TGTGCCAGCAGTCTTCGAGACAGGGGGCCGGAGACCCAGTACTTC | CASSLRDRGPETQYF
TRBJ2-1 | TRBV29-1 | TRBD2 | NA | TGCAGCGTTGTAGCGGGAGAATCCGGCAATGAGCAGTTCTTC | CSVVAGESGNEQFF
TRBJ2-3 | TRBV27 | NA | NA | TGTGCCAGCAGTTTGGTCGTGTCTAGCGAGGATACGCAGTATTTT | CASSLVVSSEDTQYF
TRBJ1-1 | TRBV5-1 | NA | few | TGCGCCAGCAGCTTCAGGGGAGAGAACACTGAAGCTTTCTTT | CASSFRGENTEAFF
TRBJ2-7 | TRBV19 | NA | NA | TGTGCCAGTAGCGCCGGGGTAGGCTACGAGCAGTACTTC | CASSAGVGYEQYF
TRBJ2-3 | TRBV12-3/TRBV12-4 | TRBD2 | few | TGTGCCAGCAGCCGACCGGGTAGTAGCGGGGGCACAGATACGCAGTATTTT | CASSRPGSSGGTDTQYF
TRBJ1-2 | TRBV9 | NA | few | TGTGCCAGCAGCGAGGGTTTTCATGGCTACACCTTC | CASSEGFHGYTF
TRBJ2-2 | TRBV11-2 | TRBD1 | few | TGTGCCAGCAGCTCCTTAGGACAGGGGGCGTTCACCGGGGAGCTGTTTTTT | CASSSLGQGAFTGELFF
TRBJ2-3 | TRBV13 | NA | few | TGTGCCAGCAGCGAAGCTTTGACTGGTACAGATACGCAGTATTTT | CASSEALTGTDTQYF
TRBJ1-5 | TRBV21-1 | NA | few | TGTGCCAGCAGCAAAGGACGCCGCCAGCCCCAGCATTTT | CASSKGRRQPQHF
TRBJ2-7 | TRBV28 | TRBD2 | many | TGTGCCAGCAGTTTATGGGGAACTAGCGGGAGCGTGAACGAGCAGTACTTC | CASSLWGTSGSVNEQYF
TRBJ2-1 | TRBV9 | NA | NA | TGTGCCAGCAGCGTAGGACCGCACAATGAGCAGTTCTTC | CASSVGPHNEQFF
TRBJ2-7 | TRBV12-3/TRBV12-4 | TRBD2 | few | TGTGCCAGCAGTACGGGACTAGCGGGAGCATCCTACGAGCAGTACTTC | CASSTGLAGASYEQYF
TRBJ2-7 | TRBV19 | NA | few | TGTGCCAGTAGTCCTCCCCCCTGGACGGCGGGCGAGCAGTACTTC | CASSPPPWTAGEQYF
TRBJ2-1 | TRBV29-1 | TRBD2 | many | TGCAGCGTTCACGGGGGGATCGGGTACAATGAGCAGTTCTTC | CSVHGGIGYNEQFF
TRBJ2-7 | TRBV6-5 | NA | NA | TGTGCCAGCAGTTACGCTCTGGGGGCGGGAGAACTTTACGAGCAGTACTTC | CASSYALGAGELYEQYF
TRBJ2-7 | TRBV12-5 | TRBD2 | NA | TGTGCTAGTGGTTTGCCGCAACGACTAGCGGATAACTACGAGCAGTACTTC | CASGLPQRLADNYEQYF
TRBJ2-5 | TRBV5-1 | NA | NA | TGCGCCAGCAGCCCGGAACTGAGTCTGGAGACCCAGTACTTC | CASSPELSLETQYF
TRBJ2-5 | TRBV11-1 | TRBD1 | NA | TGTGCCAGCAGCAAACCGGGACAGAGCCAAGAGACCCAGTACTTC | CASSKPGQSQETQYF
TRBJ2-7 | TRBV29-1 | NA | few | TGCAGCGTTGAAGAGGACAGTACCTACGAGCAGTACTTC | CSVEEDSTYEQYF
TRBJ1-1 | TRBV27 | TRBD1 | few | TGTGCCAGCAGTTCCTACGGGACAGCGAACACTGAAGCTTTCTTT | CASSSYGTANTEAFF
TRBJ2-3 | TRBV4-2 | TRBD2 | NA | TGTGCCAGCAGCCAAGTGGGCGGGAGGGCTAGCACAGATACGCAGTATTTT | CASSQVGGRASTDTQYF
TRBJ2-1 | TRBV5-1 | TRBD2 | many | TGCGCCAGCAGCTTGGAGATGGGACTAGAGGTCCATGAGCAGTTCTTC | CASSLEMGLEVHEQFF
TRBJ2-5 | TRBV6-5 | TRBD2 | NA | TGTGCCAGCAGTTACTCGCGGGAGGGGGAGACCCAGTACTTC | CASSYSREGETQYF
TRBJ2-7 | TRBV13 | TRBD1 | NA | TGTGCCAGCAGCTCCGACAGGGGTAACTACGAGCAGTACTTC | CASSSDRGNYEQYF
TRBJ2-7 | TRBV20-1 | NA | NA | TGCAGTGCTAGAGATTGGACCACGACGTACGAGCAGTACTTC | CSARDWTTTYEQYF
TRBJ2-7 | TRBV4-3 | TRBD1 | few | TGCGCCAGCAGTCGCGGACAGGGGGCTACCTACGAGCAGTACTTC | CASSRGQGATYEQYF
TRBJ2-1 | TRBV5-1 | NA | NA | TGCGCCAGCAGCTTGGGTGGGATTAGATCCTACAATGAGCAGTTCTTC | CASSLGGIRSYNEQFF
TRBJ1-5 | TRBV28 | TRBD1 | NA | TGTGCCAGCAGACGGGGGACAGGGGGAATTCAGCCCCAGCATTTT | CASRRGTGGIQPQHF
TRBJ2-7 | TRBV7-9 | NA | few | TGTGCCAGCAGCTTAGGAGTAGCAGGCGAGCAGTACTTC | CASSLGVAGEQYF
TRBJ1-2 | TRBV27 | TRBD1 | many | TGTGCCAGCAGTTCCCGCGACAGGGCCCACTATGGCTACACCTTC | CASSSRDRAHYGYTF
TRBJ2-1 | TRBV5-1 | TRBD2 | NA | TGCGCCAGCAGCCCCCCCCTAGCGGGAGTTTTTGGGGATGAGCAGTTCTTC | CASSPPLAGVFGDEQFF
TRBJ2-1 | TRBV7-9 | TRBD2 | NA | TGTGCCAGCAGCGTTTGGGCCCGGACTAGCGTCCCCCGACTAGTTTTC | CASSVWARTSVPRLVF
TRBJ2-1 | TRBV7-2 | TRBD2 | NA | TGTGCCAGCAGCCCACTAGCGAGCTCCTACAATGAGCAGTTCTTC | CASSPLASSYNEQFF
TRBJ2-7 | TRBV12-5 | NA | NA | TGTGCTAGTGGTTTGGTACTAGCTTCTTCCTACGAGCAGTACTTC | CASGLVLASSYEQYF
TRBJ1-6 | TRBV7-6 | NA | few | TGTGCCAGCAGCTTAAGCAGGGACTATAATTCACCCCTCCACTTT | CASSLSRDYNSPLHF
TRBJ1-5 | TRBV27 | NA | few | TGTGCCAGCAGTCCCCACAGGGAACTAGGAAGCAATCAGCCCCAGCATTTT | CASSPHRELGSNQPQHF
TRBJ2-7 | TRBV4-3 | NA | NA | TGCGCCAGCAGCCCCGTGAAGTCTGACTTCGAGCAGTACTTC | CASSPVKSDFEQYF